What follows are 23 T cell receptor beta chains derived from one specimen sequenced in a study of graft-versus-host responses after intestinal transplantation. No antigen has been assigned to these receptors. Sequencing was performed with immunoSEQ multiplex PCR; in TCRdb, only in-frame clones are kept and a portion is missing. Counted here are about 85,000 clones, under 85% occurring once; the ten biggest clones make up about a sixth. The material was unstimulated CD8+ T cells sorted from spleen or lymph node cells, obtained before intestinal transplant. The receptors stem from a human donor who received an intestinal transplant.

The chain uses TRBV7-9 and TRBJ2-3, with 7 bases fitting TRBD2. Germline CDR1 is SEHNR and CDR2 is FQNEAQ (reference sequence). The CDR3 totals 16 residues. The V segment lost 0 bases and the J segment 2 bases; nucleotides outside the gene matches: 5. The DNA for the CDR3 is TGTGCCAGCAGCTTAGCGTCTAGCGGCCTCACAGATACGCAGTATTTT. Translated, it gives CASSLASSGLTDTQYF.

The V call is TRBV7-3, the J call TRBJ2-7, with D perhaps matching TRBD1 (5 bases). Trimming took off 2 bases at V and 6 bases at J, with 11 bases between the two ends. Germline CDR1 SGHTA, CDR2 FQGTGA. The CDR3 length is 13 residues. This CDR3 is CASSLGLQGEQYF. The CDR3 bases are TGTGCCAGCAGCTTAGGGTTGCAGGGCGAGCAGTACTTC.

This clone was seen a single time. The chain joins TRBV10-3 to TRBJ2-3; D may be TRBD1 (5 bases). The CDR3 extends over 16 amino acids. V was clipped by 7 bases and J by 4 bases, with 21 bases between them. The germline V gene encodes CDR1 ENHRY and CDR2 SYGVKD. The CDR3 loop is CAITDTLDTLADTQYF. The DNA for the CDR3 is TGTGCCATCACAGACACACTGGACACTCTCGCAGATACGCAGTATTTT.

V is TRBV2 and J is TRBJ2-1; D is uncertain. Trimming removed 7 bases from V and 6 bases from J, with 16 bases in between. CDR3 length equals 14 residues. Per the germline V gene, CDR1 is SNHLY and CDR2 is FYNNEI. The CDR3 DNA reads TGTGCCAGCACCACAACTATCCGTATCAATGAGCAGTTCTTC. Translation gives CASTTTIRINEQFF.

The chain links TRBV5-4 to TRBJ2-1; 8 nucleotides agree with TRBD1. Losses at the gene ends were 4 bases for V and 7 bases for J; bases not matched to a gene: 1. The CDR3 loop spans 12 amino acids. In germline, CDR1 is SGHNT, CDR2 YYREEE (reference sequence). CDR3 sequence reads: CASSRQGNEQFF. In nucleotides, the CDR3 is TGTGCCAGCAGCCGACAGGGGAATGAGCAGTTCTTC.

The chain couples TRBV9 to TRBJ2-5; 10 bases agree with TRBD2. Germline V gene data show CDR1 as SGDLS and CDR2 as YYNGEE. V was pared by 0 bases and J by 7 bases, with 9 bases of the junction left unmatched. The CDR3 covers 16 residues. This CDR3 reads CASSVEGLAGEGTQYF. CDR3 nucleotides: TGTGCCAGCAGCGTAGAGGGGCTAGCGGGAGAAGGGACCCAGTACTTC.

The J gene is TRBJ2-7, the V gene TRBV5-1; D possibly uses TRBD1 or TRBD2 (5 bases each). The CDR3 contains 15 residues. Trimming stripped 0 bases from V and 5 bases from J, with 15 bases between. Per germline, CDR1 SGHRS and CDR2 YFSETQ. The CDR3 DNA sequence: TGCGCCAGCAGCTTGGGGGCGGCCTTGGGGGACGAGCAGTACTTC. Its translation: CASSLGAALGDEQYF.

The chain recombines TRBV7-2 with TRBJ1-6, with D possibly matching TRBD1 (6 bases). Germline CDR1 reads SGHTA; CDR2 reads FQGNSA. The ends were cut back, 1 base at V and 14 bases at J, with 12 bases in the middle. The CDR3 spans 13 residues. The CDR3 spells CASSLVGGHTLHF. CDR3 nucleotides: TGTGCCAGCAGCTTAGTCGGGGGGCACACCCTCCACTTT.

V usage is TRBV6-7 and J usage is TRBJ2-7, with TRBD2 matching 9 bases. TRBV6-7 is annotated as an ORF whose role is uncertain. There are 17 residues in the CDR3. Trimming took 3 bases from V and 9 from J; bases not matched to a gene: 18. The CDR3 is CASSYTSGRHPGGGQYF. The CDR3, as DNA: TGTGCCAGCAGTTATACGAGCGGGAGGCATCCGGGGGGAGGGCAGTACTTC.

There are a few counts of this clone. The CDR3 DNA is TGTGCCAGCAGCCCCCGGGTCATAGCGGGGGGCCCGATCGGGGAGCTGTTTTTT. It translates to CASSPRVIAGGPIGELFF. V gene TRBV4-2 combines with J gene TRBJ2-2; 10 bases map to TRBD2. Germline V gene sequence: CDR1 LGHNA, CDR2 YNFKEQ. The CDR3 totals 18 residues. V was clipped by 4 bases and J by 7 bases; unmatched bases: 15.

J is TRBJ2-7 and V is TRBV27, with D unresolved. The CDR3 contains 14 residues. V was trimmed by 4 bases and J by 0 bases, leaving 10 bases between them. CDR1 and CDR2 from the germline V gene are MNHEY and SMNVEV (reference sequence). Written as DNA, the CDR3 is TGTGCCAGCAGTTACGACATGAGCTCCTACGAGCAGTACTTC. It translates to CASSYDMSSYEQYF.

V gene TRBV2 combines with J gene TRBJ2-2; possible D gene TRBD2, 5 bases. Trimming cost V 2 bases and J 6 bases, with 7 bases left between them. This CDR3 spans 13 amino acids. Germline lookup yields CDR1 SNHLY and CDR2 FYNNEI. Here the CDR3 reads CASSETSSGELFF. CDR3 sequence (DNA): TGTGCCAGCAGTGAAACTAGTTCCGGGGAGCTGTTTTTT.

The V and J genes are TRBV28 and TRBJ2-3; 10 nucleotides agree with TRBD2. The germline CDR1 and CDR2 sequences are MDHEN and SYDVKM. The CDR3 is made up of 19 amino acids. The V segment lost 3 bases and the J segment 2 bases; nucleotides outside the gene matches: 14. CDR3 amino acids: CASSLLAGGRGGFTDTQYF. The CDR3 DNA sequence: TGTGCCAGCAGTTTGTTAGCGGGGGGACGAGGGGGATTCACAGATACGCAGTATTTT.

The chain is built from TRBV28 and TRBJ1-1; D is undetermined. This CDR3 comprises 12 residues. V lost 3 bases to trimming and J lost 1 base, with 3 bases between them. Germline V gene sequence: CDR1 MDHEN, CDR2 SYDVKM. CDR3 region: CASSFQNTEAFF. DNA of the CDR3: TGTGCCAGCAGTTTTCAGAACACTGAAGCTTTCTTT.

The chain recombines TRBV13 with TRBJ2-5, with a weak D call TRBD2 (6 bases). Germline-derived CDR1 and CDR2 are PRHDT and FYEKMQ (reference sequence). Trimming stripped 5 bases from V and 5 bases from J, with 15 bases between. The CDR3 contains 14 residues. The CDR3 nucleotides are TGTGCCAGCAGCCAGGGACTTCCCTCGGAGACCCAGTACTTC. Protein product: CASSQGLPSETQYF.

This rearrangement joins TRBV6-5 to TRBJ1-1; D uncertain. The CDR3 is made up of 14 amino acids. Germline V CDR1 and CDR2: MNHEY, SVGAGI. Trimming left V 2 bases short and J 0 bases short, with 7 bases between. The CDR3 sequence is CASSYTGMNTEAFF. The DNA of the CDR3 is TGTGCCAGCAGTTACACCGGGATGAACACTGAAGCTTTCTTT.

This rearrangement joins TRBV5-1 to TRBJ2-1; 7 bases line up with TRBD2. CDR1 SGHRS and CDR2 YFSETQ come from the germline V gene. The CDR3 length is 14 residues. J gave up 3 bases and V 4 bases, and 4 bases lay outside the gene matches. The CDR3 DNA follows: TGCGCCAGCAGCGGAGGCGGGGGCTACAATGAGCAGTTCTTC. It translates to CASSGGGGYNEQFF.

The chain employs TRBV5-4 and TRBJ2-1; either TRBD1 or TRBD2 may supply D (6 bases each). Germline CDR1 reads SGHNT; CDR2 reads YYREEE (reference sequence). V dropped 4 bases and J dropped 8 bases, with 16 bases sitting between them. There are 14 residues in the CDR3. The CDR3 here is CASSPRLGGYEQFF. The CDR3 region has the DNA TGTGCCAGCAGCCCCAGACTAGGGGGATATGAGCAGTTCTTC. Full variable domain (missing parts from reference TRBV5-4 and TRBJ2-1): ETGVTQSPTHLIKTRGQQVTLRCSSQSGHNTVSWYQQALGQGPQFIFQYYREEENGRGNFPPRFSGLQFPNYSSELNVNALELDDSALYLCASSPRLGGYEQFFGPGTRLTVL.

The CDR3 bases are TGTGCCAGCAGTTACTCAAGGACATTTGTCCAAGAGACCCAGTACTTC. It encodes CASSYSRTFVQETQYF. This chain connects TRBV6-5 to TRBJ2-5; perhaps TRBD1 as D (5 bases). CDR1 and CDR2 from the germline V gene are MNHEY and SVGAGI. The length of the CDR3 is 16 residues. The V end lost 0 bases, the J end lost 1 base, and 12 bases lay between the germline ends.

This clone was detected once. This CDR3 is CASSHGDTEAFF. For the CDR3, the DNA is TGCGCCAGCAGCCACGGGGACACTGAAGCTTTCTTT. The rearrangement uses TRBV4-1 and TRBJ1-1; D is uncertain. This CDR3 region has 12 residues. Per germline, CDR1 MGHRA and CDR2 YSYEKL. V lost 3 bases and J lost 3, with 5 bases in between.

The table lists this clone with a few counts. The chain recombines TRBV27 with TRBJ2-7; either TRBD1 or TRBD2 may fit D (5 bases each). The CDR3 loop spans 12 amino acids. Trimming shortened V by 3 bases and J by 3 bases, and 6 bases separated the two germline ends. Per the germline V gene, CDR1 is MNHEY and CDR2 is SMNVEV (reference sequence). The CDR3 DNA follows: TGTGCCAGCAGTTTTGGGGGCTACGAGCAGTACTTC. Protein sequence: CASSFGGYEQYF.

V and J are TRBV11-2 and TRBJ1-1; D possibly corresponds to TRBD1 (6 bases). Germline CDR1 reads SGHAT; CDR2 reads FQNNGV. This CDR3 contains 14 residues. Trimming removed 3 bases at V and 11 bases at J, with 19 bases between. The DNA of the CDR3 is TGTGCCAGCAGCTTGGGGGCCGATCCTAAACGCGCTTTCTTT. It encodes CASSLGADPKRAFF. The full variable domain, completed using reference TRBV11-2 and TRBJ1-1, is EAGVAQSPRYKIIEKRQSVAFWCNPISGHATLYWYQQILGQGPKLLIQFQNNGVVDDSQLPKDRFSAERLKGVDSTLKIQPAKLEDSAVYLCASSLGADPKRAFFGQGTRLTVV.

This chain connects TRBV28 to TRBJ2-1; no reliable D call. From germline, CDR1 is MDHEN and CDR2 SYDVKM. CDR3 length equals 15 residues. Deletions cut 10 bases from V and 4 bases from J, with 20 bases between. The CDR3 DNA reads TGTGCCACCCGCCTTAGGGAAGGTTGGTACAATGAGCAGTTCTTC. Residues: CATRLREGWYNEQFF.